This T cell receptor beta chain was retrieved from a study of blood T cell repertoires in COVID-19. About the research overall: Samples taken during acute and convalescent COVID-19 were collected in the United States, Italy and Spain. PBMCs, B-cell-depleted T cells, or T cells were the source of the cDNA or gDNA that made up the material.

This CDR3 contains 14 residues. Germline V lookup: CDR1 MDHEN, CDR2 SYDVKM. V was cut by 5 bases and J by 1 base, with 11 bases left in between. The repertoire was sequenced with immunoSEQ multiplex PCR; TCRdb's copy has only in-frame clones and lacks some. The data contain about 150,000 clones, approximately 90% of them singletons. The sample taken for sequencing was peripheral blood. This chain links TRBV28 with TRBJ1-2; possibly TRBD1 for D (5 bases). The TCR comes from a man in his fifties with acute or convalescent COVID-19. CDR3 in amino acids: CASSTGHLNYGYTF. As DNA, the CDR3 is TGTGCCAGCAGTACAGGACACCTTAACTATGGCTACACCTTC.